The rows below give T cell receptor beta chains drawn from one sample of a study of blood T cell repertoires in COVID-19. Measured with immunoSEQ multiplex PCR; TCRdb has only the in-frame clones, and not every one. The data show tens of thousands of clones, 65% to 80% seen once. Sequencing was performed on peripheral blood. All receptors come from a man in his fifties or sixties with active or convalescent COVID-19. The CDR3 runs from the conserved cysteine through the conserved F or W. The D gene is left open where the match is weak.

d_call,v_call,j_call,cdr3_nt,cdr3_aa
TRBD2,TRBV7-8,TRBJ2-3,TGTGCCAGCAGCCCCTTAGCGGGGGGGAGTACAGATACGCAGTATTTT,CASSPLAGGSTDTQYF
TRBD2,TRBV30,TRBJ2-1,TGTGCCTGGAGTCATACTAGCGGGGGAAACAATGAGCAGTTCTTC,CAWSHTSGGNNEQFF
TRBD2,TRBV6-1,TRBJ2-3,TGTGCCAGCAGTGAGACTAGCGGGGGGCCCACAGATACGCAGTATTTT,CASSETSGGPTDTQYF
NA,TRBV2,TRBJ2-7,TGTGCCAGCAGTGAAGATTGGGGCAGAGAGCAGTACTTC,CASSEDWGREQYF
NA,TRBV5-1,TRBJ2-1,TGCGCCAGCAGCCCGCCTAAGGGAGGCTCCTACAATGAGCAGTTCTTC,CASSPPKGGSYNEQFF
NA,TRBV28,TRBJ1-5,TGTGCCACCACTCGGGGAGGCATAGGCAATCAGCCCCAGCATTTT,CATTRGGIGNQPQHF
TRBD1,TRBV28,TRBJ1-1,TGTGCCAGCAATCCCTGGGGGACAGGGGAGAACACTGAAGCTTTCTTT,CASNPWGTGENTEAFF
NA,TRBV27,TRBJ2-1,TGTGCCAGCAGTTCAATTCCCAAAACCTACAATGAGCAGTTCTTC,CASSSIPKTYNEQFF
NA,TRBV6-5,TRBJ1-2,TGTGCCAGCAGTTACTCGATTAGGGAGCACTATGGCTACACCTTC,CASSYSIREHYGYTF
TRBD1,TRBV9,TRBJ1-2,TGTGCCAGCAGCCAGGGACAGGGTAACTATGGCTACACCTTC,CASSQGQGNYGYTF